The rows below give T cell receptor beta chains drawn from one sample of a study of vaccination and CD4 T cells after COVID-19. For these receptors, no antigen is known. TCRdb re-analysed the PCR reads in MiXCR, keeping a single row per CDR3 protein. The sample has 9,500 to 15,000 distinct CDR3 sequences, 60% seen once; the top ten hold under 25%. What was sequenced was CD4+ T cells from blood, cultured in vitro. The receptors shown here come from a human donor who had recovered from COVID-19. The CDR3 runs from the conserved cysteine through the conserved F or W. D genes are given only for firm matches. A row's size may be missing; if present it is once, few, many or a size class.

J gene	clone size	V gene	D gene	CDR3 DNA	CDR3 protein
TRBJ2-7	NA	TRBV28	NA	TGTGCCAGCAGTTTTGGGGCAGGCCGAACCTACGAGCAGTACTTC	CASSFGAGRTYEQYF
TRBJ2-7	NA	TRBV5-4	TRBD2	TGTGCCAGCAGCTCCGCTACTAGCGGAGCCTACGAGCAGTACTTC	CASSSATSGAYEQYF
TRBJ2-7	NA	TRBV6-5	TRBD2	TGTGCCAGCAGTTATCGGGGGGTTGTAGGCGAGCAGTACTTC	CASSYRGVVGEQYF
TRBJ2-3	large	TRBV7-9	TRBD2	TGTGCCAGCAGCCGAGGTACTAGCGAACTTGGGGGCACAGATACGCAGTATTTT	CASSRGTSELGGTDTQYF
TRBJ2-2	NA	TRBV7-9	NA	TGTGCCAGCAGCTTAACCCGGACTGGGGACACCGGGGAGCTGTTTTTT	CASSLTRTGDTGELFF
TRBJ2-7	NA	TRBV6-2/TRBV6-3	NA	TGTGCCAGCAGTTACCCCCCTCGGACGGTCTACGAGCAGTACTTC	CASSYPPRTVYEQYF
TRBJ2-7	few	TRBV7-8	TRBD2	TGTGCCAGCAGCTTACCCCGCCGACTAGCCATTAACAGCGAGCAGTACTTC	CASSLPRRLAINSEQYF
TRBJ1-5	few	TRBV6-2/TRBV6-3	NA	TGTGCCAGCAGTTCCGGACGGTTGTATAGCAATCAGCCCCAGCATTTT	CASSSGRLYSNQPQHF
TRBJ1-5	few	TRBV10-3	NA	TGTGCCACCGCCACCGGTACCCGGGGCAACAATCAGCCCCAGCATTTT	CATATGTRGNNQPQHF
TRBJ2-2	NA	TRBV30	NA	TGTGCCTGGAGTACCCCGGGACATCGGTCCGGGGAGCTGTTTTTT	CAWSTPGHRSGELFF
TRBJ2-3	NA	TRBV20-1	NA	TGCAGTGCTAGAGCCACTAGGGCTCTGGGGGATACGCAGTATTTT	CSARATRALGDTQYF
TRBJ1-4	once	TRBV12-3/TRBV12-4	NA	TGTGCCAGCAGTTCCTTGACAGGCTCCGGACTGTTTTTT	CASSSLTGSGLFF
TRBJ2-7	NA	TRBV5-5	NA	TGTGCCAGCAGACGGGGGTCCGGGACGGGTCCTTTCGAGCAGTACTTC	CASRRGSGTGPFEQYF
TRBJ1-1	few	TRBV27	NA	TGTGCCAGCAGAGGCTCTCAGGGTTGGAACACTGAAGCTTTCTTT	CASRGSQGWNTEAFF
TRBJ2-1	NA	TRBV6-5	NA	TGTGCCAGCAGTTTTCCCCGGGGTGAGCAGTTCTTC	CASSFPRGEQFF
TRBJ2-3	NA	TRBV20-1	NA	TGCAGTGGGGGAGAGGGCACAGATACGCAGTATTTT	CSGGEGTDTQYF
TRBJ2-1	NA	TRBV19	TRBD2	TGTGCCAGTAGTGTCACGACTAGCAAGCAGTTCTTC	CASSVTTSKQFF
TRBJ1-1	NA	TRBV5-1	NA	TGCGCCAGCAGCTTGCGGGGGGTCGGGTACACTGAAGCTTTCTTT	CASSLRGVGYTEAFF
TRBJ2-5	NA	TRBV29-1	NA	TGCAGCGTTGAACAGGGTCGGGTAGAGACCCAGTACTTC	CSVEQGRVETQYF
TRBJ1-2	NA	TRBV28	NA	TGTGCCAGTACGGACAGACTGGGCTATGGCTACACCTTC	CASTDRLGYGYTF
TRBJ2-6	once	TRBV6-5	NA	TGTGCCAGCAGTTACTCAGTTGATGGAACGGCACGGTTGGACTCTGGGGCCAACGTCCTGACTTTC	CASSYSVDGTARLDSGANVLTF
TRBJ1-5	once	TRBV6-5	NA	TGTGCCAGCAGTTACTCGAATAAAGGGATCCAGCCCCAGCATTTT	CASSYSNKGIQPQHF
TRBJ2-2	NA	TRBV9	TRBD1	TGTGCCAGCAGCGGACGACAGGGCGGTACCGGGGAGCTGTTTTTT	CASSGRQGGTGELFF
TRBJ2-3	once	TRBV11-2	NA	TGTGCCAGCAGCTGGGGGGCTCGTCTGGGCGGTAGCACAGATACGCAGTATTTT	CASSWGARLGGSTDTQYF
TRBJ1-2	few	TRBV20-1	NA	TGCAGTGCTAATCCGGTCCGGGCTGATGGCTACACCTTC	CSANPVRADGYTF
TRBJ1-2	few	TRBV7-9	NA	TGTGCCAGCAGCCAAACAACGGCTAACTATGGCTACACCTTC	CASSQTTANYGYTF
TRBJ2-1	once	TRBV6-1	NA	TGTGCCAGCAGTGGAAGAACGGGAGCCTCCTACAATGAGCAGTTCTTC	CASSGRTGASYNEQFF
TRBJ1-1	once	TRBV20-1	TRBD1	TGCAGTGCTAGAGTAGGGGGGACAGGGGGGAACACTGAAGCTTTCTTT	CSARVGGTGGNTEAFF
TRBJ2-6	NA	TRBV7-9	NA	TGTGCCAGCAGCCCCGGGAAGGGAATAAGCTCTGGGGCCAACGTCCTGACTTTC	CASSPGKGISSGANVLTF
TRBJ1-1	few	TRBV6-1	TRBD1	TGTGCCAGCAGCCTAGGGGGCCTGGGAGCTTTCTTT	CASSLGGLGAFF
TRBJ2-5	NA	TRBV28	NA	TGTGCCAGCAGAGGCCATTCAGGGCTCGGGCAAGAGACCCAGTACTTC	CASRGHSGLGQETQYF
TRBJ1-6	few	TRBV6-5	TRBD1	TGTGCCAGCAGTTGGGACAGGGGATGGCCGAGCTCCTATAATTCACCCCTCCACTTT	CASSWDRGWPSSYNSPLHF
TRBJ1-2	NA	TRBV9	TRBD1	TGTGCCAGCAGCGTAGCTCTGGGACAGTCCTATGGCTACACCTTC	CASSVALGQSYGYTF
TRBJ2-1	once	TRBV6-5	TRBD1	TGTGCCAGCAGTTGGGGGACAGGGGAGAATGAGCAGTTCTTC	CASSWGTGENEQFF
TRBJ1-6	NA	TRBV7-9	NA	TGTGCCAGCAGCTTTGACGATTCACCCCTCCACTTT	CASSFDDSPLHF
TRBJ2-5	once	TRBV7-3	TRBD2	TGTGCCGGCAGCGCCACTAGCGGGCCGCAAGAGACCCAGTACTTC	CAGSATSGPQETQYF
TRBJ1-2	NA	TRBV12-3/TRBV12-4	TRBD1	TGTGCCAGCAGCGGTACAGGGGAATACTATGGCTACACCTTC	CASSGTGEYYGYTF
TRBJ1-2	few	TRBV6-1	NA	TGTGCCAGCGGCCGGACAAATGGCTACACCTTC	CASGRTNGYTF
TRBJ1-6	once	TRBV19	TRBD1	TGTGCCAGTAGTATACAGGGGGCTCGATCACCCCTCCACTTT	CASSIQGARSPLHF
TRBJ2-3	NA	TRBV7-9	NA	TGTGCCAGCAGCTTACAGTCAGATACGCAGTATTTT	CASSLQSDTQYF
TRBJ2-5	NA	TRBV11-2	NA	TGTGCCAGCAGCCTGGCGACGTATGAGACCCAGTACTTC	CASSLATYETQYF
TRBJ1-6	few	TRBV6-1	TRBD1	TGTGCCAGCAGGCCGGGACAGTTAAATTCACCCCTCCACTTT	CASRPGQLNSPLHF
TRBJ2-1	NA	TRBV6-1	TRBD2	TGTGCCAGCGAACTAGCGGGAAGGTCCTACAATGAGCAGTTCTTC	CASELAGRSYNEQFF
TRBJ1-5	NA	TRBV19	NA	TGTGCCAGTAGAACCAGTAGGGAGAGCAATCAGCCCCAGCATTTT	CASRTSRESNQPQHF
TRBJ2-1	NA	TRBV7-2	NA	TGTGCCAGCAGCTCAGCGCCGGCTAGATTATACAATGAGCAGTTCTTC	CASSSAPARLYNEQFF
TRBJ2-1	few	TRBV7-2	NA	TGTGCCAGCGGGCCTAGAGGCTACAATGAGCAGTTCTTC	CASGPRGYNEQFF
TRBJ1-2	NA	TRBV2	TRBD1	TGTGCCAGTAGTAAGGCAGGGGGCAATTATGGCTACACCTTC	CASSKAGGNYGYTF
TRBJ2-5	NA	TRBV20-1	TRBD2	TGCAGTGCTAGAGATCCTAGCGGACGAGAGACCCAGTACTTC	CSARDPSGRETQYF
TRBJ2-6	NA	TRBV29-1	NA	TGCAGCGCAAGCGTGCTAACCCAAGGAGGGGCCAACGTCCTGACTTTC	CSASVLTQGGANVLTF
TRBJ2-3	once	TRBV5-1	TRBD2	TGCGCCAGCAGCACAAGACTAGCGGGGGGCGCAGATACGCAGTATTTT	CASSTRLAGGADTQYF
TRBJ2-3	NA	TRBV7-9	NA	TGTGCCAGCAGCTTTGAGAGGGTTTGGTCAGATACGCAGTATTTT	CASSFERVWSDTQYF
TRBJ2-3	few	TRBV12-3/TRBV12-4	TRBD2	TGTGCCAGCAGTTCGTGGACTAGCGGGACAGATACGCAGTATTTT	CASSSWTSGTDTQYF
TRBJ1-2	few	TRBV7-9	NA	TGTGCCAGCAGCGATCACAGGGATAGTGGCTACACCTTC	CASSDHRDSGYTF
TRBJ2-2	few	TRBV24-1	TRBD2	TGTGCCACCAGCCGGACTAGCGGGAGGCCCGGCACCGGGGAGCTGTTTTTT	CATSRTSGRPGTGELFF
TRBJ1-5	few	TRBV5-6	NA	TGTGCCAGCAGCGAGCGACGGGGGAGCACGAAGTTCGTTAGCAATCAGCCCCAGCATTTT	CASSERRGSTKFVSNQPQHF
TRBJ1-2	NA	TRBV3-1	NA	TGTGCCAGCAGCCAAGGGAAAGGGGATGGCTACACCTTC	CASSQGKGDGYTF
TRBJ2-3	NA	TRBV30	NA	TGTGCCTGGAGACCCAGCAGACGCGGAGATACGCAGTATTTT	CAWRPSRRGDTQYF